The 5 T cell receptor beta chains below were found in one sample sequenced in a study of blood T cells in healthy people across ages. PCR was performed a second time for about 7 to 12 cycles using a sample-barcoded 5' primer and a J-beta primer mix. TCRdb analysed the 5' RACE reads with MiXCR anew, one entry per CDR3 protein. The sample shows about 930,000 distinct CDR3 sequences, 29% of them seen only once. These data are also associated with another study on T cells of mothers and their children.

Sequencing input: blood. These receptors were taken from a woman in her thirties or forties in good health.

In this sample, this clonotype turned up many times. The rearrangement links TRBV6-5 to TRBJ2-5; D might be TRBD2 (7 bases). The CDR3 runs 15 residues. The germline V gene has CDR1 MNHEY and CDR2 SVGAGI. Trimming left V 2 bases short and J 5 bases short, with 15 bases between. CDR3 in DNA: TGTGCCAGCAGTTACGCAAGGGGGGGATTTGAGACCCAGTACTTC. It translates to CASSYARGGFETQYF.

The V call is TRBV7-2, the J call TRBJ1-2; no clear D. The CDR3 totals 16 residues. V lost 7 bases, J lost 4 bases, and 22 bases lay in between. Germline CDR1 SGHTA, CDR2 FQGNSA. In DNA, the CDR3 is TGTGCCAGCAACGATTTGACACACCTTGGGAGCTATGGCTACACCTTC. Protein sequence: CASNDLTHLGSYGYTF.

This clonotype was detected many times. The chain joins TRBV7-2 to TRBJ1-2; 7 bases are shared with TRBD1. The CDR3 totals 13 residues. CDR1 is SGHTA and CDR2 is FQGNSA in the germline V gene. V shed 5 bases, J shed 7 bases, and the junction held 7 bases outside the gene matches. CDR3 in DNA: TGTGCCAGCAGCCCAAGACAGGGAAGTGGCTACACCTTC. The encoded protein is CASSPRQGSGYTF.

This clonotype was recorded many times. The rearrangement joins TRBV6-4 to TRBJ2-7; D is perhaps TRBD1 (5 bases). Trimming left V 2 bases short and J 3 bases short, with 23 bases between. The CDR3 consists of 18 residues. The germline gives CDR1 MRHNA, CDR2 SNTAGT. The CDR3 DNA reads as TGTGCCAGCAGTGACATGGCACAGGCTTACTCCCGATACTACGAGCAGTACTTC. Amino acid sequence: CASSDMAQAYSRYYEQYF.

The gene calls are TRBV5-4 and TRBJ2-3; 11 bases are a match to TRBD2. Looked up from germline, CDR1 is SGHNT and CDR2 is YYREEE (reference sequence). The CDR3 runs 14 residues. J was trimmed by 5 bases and V by 5 bases; bases with no gene match: 4. In nucleotides, the CDR3 is TGTGCCAGCAGGTGGGGACTAGCGGAAGATACGCAGTATTTT. This gives the protein CASRWGLAEDTQYF.